These T cell receptor beta chains were read from a single sample in a study of B cell selection in AIRE deficiency. Profiling relied on immunoSEQ multiplex PCR, and the TCRdb table lists in-frame clones only, not all of them. Seen here are under 30,000 clones, 95% to 96% observed once, and the top ten hold roughly 0.26%. Sample: CD4+CD127+ conventional T cells sorted from PBMCs. The receptors derive from a human donor in good health. Both conserved end residues are part of each CDR3. The order of the fields is D gene, clone size, V gene, J gene, CDR3 DNA, CDR3 protein. The D gene is left open where the match is weak. The size field is filled for only some rows; it gives once, few, many or a size class.

D gene: TRBD2; clone size: NA; V gene: TRBV30; J gene: TRBJ2-1; CDR3 DNA: TGTGCCTGGAGTCCTCGGACTAGCGGGCCCTACAATGAGCAGTTCTTC; CDR3 protein: CAWSPRTSGPYNEQFF
D gene: NA; clone size: NA; V gene: TRBV18; J gene: TRBJ2-3; CDR3 DNA: TGTGCCAGCTCCCCACTGTACGGGGACCCAACGCAGTATTTT; CDR3 protein: CASSPLYGDPTQYF
D gene: NA; clone size: NA; V gene: TRBV7-8; J gene: TRBJ2-7; CDR3 DNA: TGTGCCAGCAGCTTAGCCGGCCCCTACGAGCAGTACTTC; CDR3 protein: CASSLAGPYEQYF
D gene: NA; clone size: NA; V gene: TRBV5-4; J gene: TRBJ1-2; CDR3 DNA: TGTGCCAGCAGCTATGGCGGGAACTATGGCTACACCTTC; CDR3 protein: CASSYGGNYGYTF
D gene: NA; clone size: NA; V gene: TRBV6-6; J gene: TRBJ2-2; CDR3 DNA: TGTGCCAGCAGTCCGCCATACCGCGGCACCGGGGAGCTGTTTTTT; CDR3 protein: CASSPPYRGTGELFF
D gene: TRBD2; clone size: NA; V gene: TRBV18; J gene: TRBJ2-1; CDR3 DNA: TGTGCCAGCTCACCATCAATAGCGGGCTCCTACAATGAGCAGTTCTTC; CDR3 protein: CASSPSIAGSYNEQFF
D gene: NA; clone size: NA; V gene: TRBV5-1; J gene: TRBJ1-2; CDR3 DNA: TGCGCCAGCAGCTCCGGGGGATCGGGGGGCTACACCTTC; CDR3 protein: CASSSGGSGGYTF
D gene: NA; clone size: NA; V gene: TRBV5-4; J gene: TRBJ2-7; CDR3 DNA: TGTGCCAGCAGCTTGCCTCCCGGGTCGCACCCCTACGAGCAGTACTTC; CDR3 protein: CASSLPPGSHPYEQYF
D gene: NA; clone size: NA; V gene: TRBV19; J gene: TRBJ1-2; CDR3 DNA: TGTGCCAGTAGGATTCTGGACAGTTTCTATGGCTACACCTTC; CDR3 protein: CASRILDSFYGYTF
D gene: NA; clone size: NA; V gene: TRBV11-2; J gene: TRBJ1-3; CDR3 DNA: TGTGCCAGCAGCCGGGGGGGGGTTTCTGGAAACACCATATATTTT; CDR3 protein: CASSRGGVSGNTIYF
D gene: NA; clone size: NA; V gene: TRBV2; J gene: TRBJ2-2; CDR3 DNA: TGTGCCAGCAGGGAAAGGTGGGGGGAGGACACCGGGGAGCTGTTTTTT; CDR3 protein: CASRERWGEDTGELFF
D gene: NA; clone size: once; V gene: TRBV4-1; J gene: TRBJ2-7; CDR3 DNA: TGCGCCAGCAGCCAAGGTACGGGGGCGCGTGGCTACGAGCAGTACTTC; CDR3 protein: CASSQGTGARGYEQYF
D gene: NA; clone size: NA; V gene: TRBV30; J gene: TRBJ2-4; CDR3 DNA: TGTGCCTGGAGTGCCTCGGGGGCAAGGAGTCAGTACTTC; CDR3 protein: CAWSASGARSQYF
D gene: TRBD1; clone size: NA; V gene: TRBV7-9; J gene: TRBJ1-3; CDR3 DNA: TGTGCCAGCAGGTTACAGAAATTACAGGGGATGGGGACTGGAAACACCATATATTTT; CDR3 protein: CASRLQKLQGMGTGNTIYF
D gene: NA; clone size: NA; V gene: TRBV7-1; J gene: TRBJ2-6; CDR3 DNA: TGTGCCAGCAGCAGATTGCCTCAACGAGGACAAAGTCGGGCCAACGTCCTGACTTTT; CDR3 protein: CASSRLPQRGQSRANVLTF
D gene: NA; clone size: NA; V gene: TRBV11-2; J gene: TRBJ2-3; CDR3 DNA: TGTGCCAGCAGCTTAGTGCTGGGGCTCACAGATACGCAGTATTTT; CDR3 protein: CASSLVLGLTDTQYF
D gene: NA; clone size: NA; V gene: TRBV6-1; J gene: TRBJ1-2; CDR3 DNA: TGTGCCAGCAGTGAAGCAGGGGGGGACTATGGCTACACCTTC; CDR3 protein: CASSEAGGDYGYTF
D gene: TRBD2; clone size: NA; V gene: TRBV30; J gene: TRBJ2-7; CDR3 DNA: TGTGCCTGGAGGGCCCCCCCGGGGACTAGTGCCTACGAGCAGTACTTC; CDR3 protein: CAWRAPPGTSAYEQYF
D gene: TRBD2; clone size: NA; V gene: TRBV7-2; J gene: TRBJ2-2; CDR3 DNA: TGTGCCAGCAGCTTAGTCGGGGGGTACGCCGGGGAGCTGTTTTTT; CDR3 protein: CASSLVGGYAGELFF
D gene: TRBD1; clone size: NA; V gene: TRBV7-9; J gene: TRBJ2-7; CDR3 DNA: TGTGCCAGCAGCTTCTTCCAGGGACAGGGAGATTCCTACGAGCAGTACTTC; CDR3 protein: CASSFFQGQGDSYEQYF
D gene: NA; clone size: NA; V gene: TRBV7-2; J gene: TRBJ1-1; CDR3 DNA: TGTGCCAGCAGCCCCTTGGGTGGGGGACGCCATTGGGGCACTGAAGCTTTCTTT; CDR3 protein: CASSPLGGGRHWGTEAFF
D gene: NA; clone size: once; V gene: TRBV6-1; J gene: TRBJ1-3; CDR3 DNA: TGTGCCAGCAGTGGGGCGGGGTACTCTGGAAACACCATATATTTT; CDR3 protein: CASSGAGYSGNTIYF
D gene: NA; clone size: once; V gene: TRBV6-1; J gene: TRBJ1-2; CDR3 DNA: TGTGCCAGCAGTGAGGGGTCCTATGGCTACACCTTC; CDR3 protein: CASSEGSYGYTF
D gene: NA; clone size: NA; V gene: TRBV19; J gene: TRBJ1-2; CDR3 DNA: TGTGCCAGTAGTATCGGGAGAGACGGAAGGGACGGCTACACCTTC; CDR3 protein: CASSIGRDGRDGYTF
D gene: NA; clone size: NA; V gene: TRBV2; J gene: TRBJ1-1; CDR3 DNA: TGTGCCAGCAGTGATTTGGTTACGGCTCTTAGAAACACTGAAGCTTTCTTT; CDR3 protein: CASSDLVTALRNTEAFF
D gene: TRBD2; clone size: NA; V gene: TRBV6-1; J gene: TRBJ2-5; CDR3 DNA: TGTGCCAGCGCCCCAGGACTAGCCCCCCAGACCCAGTACTTC; CDR3 protein: CASAPGLAPQTQYF
D gene: NA; clone size: once; V gene: TRBV27; J gene: TRBJ2-6; CDR3 DNA: TGTGCCAGCAGTTTCGTGCTAATGGGACCGGCACACTCTGGGGCCAACGTCCTGACTTTC; CDR3 protein: CASSFVLMGPAHSGANVLTF
D gene: NA; clone size: once; V gene: TRBV7-9; J gene: TRBJ2-1; CDR3 DNA: TGTGCCAGCAGCCTTCTCAATGAGCAGTTCTTC; CDR3 protein: CASSLLNEQFF
D gene: NA; clone size: NA; V gene: TRBV27; J gene: TRBJ2-3; CDR3 DNA: TGTGCCAGCAGTTTAAACCCCCGATTGGATACGCAGTATTTT; CDR3 protein: CASSLNPRLDTQYF
D gene: NA; clone size: NA; V gene: TRBV7-9; J gene: TRBJ2-3; CDR3 DNA: TGTGCCAGCAGCCCTCCCGCGGGGAGCACAGATACGCAGTATTTT; CDR3 protein: CASSPPAGSTDTQYF
D gene: NA; clone size: NA; V gene: TRBV18; J gene: TRBJ2-7; CDR3 DNA: TGTGCCAGTTCCGAAGGAGGGATAAGCTACGAGCAGTACTTC; CDR3 protein: CASSEGGISYEQYF
D gene: TRBD2; clone size: NA; V gene: TRBV5-1; J gene: TRBJ2-3; CDR3 DNA: TGCGCCAGCAGCCCGACTTTACTAGCGGGGACTAGCACAGATACGCAGTATTTT; CDR3 protein: CASSPTLLAGTSTDTQYF
D gene: NA; clone size: NA; V gene: TRBV6-6; J gene: TRBJ2-1; CDR3 DNA: TGTGCCAGCAGTTATGAGGGGATGGGCGATGAGCAGTTCTTC; CDR3 protein: CASSYEGMGDEQFF
D gene: NA; clone size: NA; V gene: TRBV18; J gene: TRBJ2-7; CDR3 DNA: TGTGCCAGCTCACCCGAGAGCTCCTACGAGCAGTACTTC; CDR3 protein: CASSPESSYEQYF
D gene: TRBD1; clone size: NA; V gene: TRBV6-1; J gene: TRBJ1-2; CDR3 DNA: TGTGCCAGCAGTCTAGACAGGGGGTTCTATGGCTACACCTTC; CDR3 protein: CASSLDRGFYGYTF